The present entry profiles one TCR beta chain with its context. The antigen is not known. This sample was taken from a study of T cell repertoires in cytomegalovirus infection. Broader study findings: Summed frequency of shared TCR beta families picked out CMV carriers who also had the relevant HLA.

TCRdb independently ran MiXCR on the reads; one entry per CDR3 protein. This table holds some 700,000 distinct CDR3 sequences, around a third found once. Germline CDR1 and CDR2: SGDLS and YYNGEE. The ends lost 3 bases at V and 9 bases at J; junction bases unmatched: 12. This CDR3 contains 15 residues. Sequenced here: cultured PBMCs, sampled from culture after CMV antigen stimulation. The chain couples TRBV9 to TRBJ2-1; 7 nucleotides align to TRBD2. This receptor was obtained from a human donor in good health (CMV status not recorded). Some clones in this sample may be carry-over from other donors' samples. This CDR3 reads CASSANRQRDGEQFF. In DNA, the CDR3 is TGTGCCAGCAGCGCTAATCGGCAGCGGGACGGTGAGCAGTTCTTC.